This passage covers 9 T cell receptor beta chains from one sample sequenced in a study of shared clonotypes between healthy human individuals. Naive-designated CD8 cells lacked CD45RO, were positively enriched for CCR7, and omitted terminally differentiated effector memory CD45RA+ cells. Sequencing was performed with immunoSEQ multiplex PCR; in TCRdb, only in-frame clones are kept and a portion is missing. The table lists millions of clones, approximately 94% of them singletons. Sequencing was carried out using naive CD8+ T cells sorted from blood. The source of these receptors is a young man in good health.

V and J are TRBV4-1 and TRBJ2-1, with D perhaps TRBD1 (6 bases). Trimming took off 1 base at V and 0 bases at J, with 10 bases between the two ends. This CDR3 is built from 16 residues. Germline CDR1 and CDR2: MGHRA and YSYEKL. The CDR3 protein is CASSQARGSSYNEQFF. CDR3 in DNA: TGCGCCAGCAGCCAAGCGAGGGGGAGCTCCTACAATGAGCAGTTCTTC.

The CDR3 coding sequence is TGTGCCAGCAGCAACAGGGGGCTGGGCACTGAAGCTTTCTTT. Amino acids: CASSNRGLGTEAFF. This rearrangement joins TRBV7-2 to TRBJ1-1, with 9 nucleotides matching TRBD1. The V segment lost 5 bases and the J segment 4 bases; nucleotides outside the gene matches: 5. Per germline, CDR1 SGHTA and CDR2 FQGNSA. The CDR3 extends over 14 amino acids.

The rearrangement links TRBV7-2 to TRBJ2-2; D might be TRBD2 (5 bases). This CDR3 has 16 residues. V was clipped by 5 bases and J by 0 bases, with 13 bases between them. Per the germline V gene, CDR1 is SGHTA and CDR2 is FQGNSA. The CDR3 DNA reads TGTGCCAGCAGCGTCGACGGAGGCCCGAACACCGGGGAGCTGTTTTTT. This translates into CASSVDGGPNTGELFF.

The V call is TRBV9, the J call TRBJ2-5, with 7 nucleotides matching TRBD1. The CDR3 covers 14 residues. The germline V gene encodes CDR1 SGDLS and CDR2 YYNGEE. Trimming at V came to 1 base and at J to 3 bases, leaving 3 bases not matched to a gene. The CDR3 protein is CASSVTGVEETQYF. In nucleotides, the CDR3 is TGTGCCAGCAGCGTAACAGGGGTCGAAGAGACCCAGTACTTC.

CDR3 DNA sequence: TGCGCCAGCAGCCAAGATCCAGCGGGGCAATCCTACAATGAGCAGTTCTTC. Protein sequence: CASSQDPAGQSYNEQFF. The rearrangement joins TRBV4-3 to TRBJ2-1, with TRBD2 identical over 7 bases. The CDR3 loop spans 17 amino acids. Germline CDR1 reads LGHNA; CDR2 reads YSLEER. Trimming at V came to 0 bases and at J to 1 base, leaving 6 bases not matched to a gene.

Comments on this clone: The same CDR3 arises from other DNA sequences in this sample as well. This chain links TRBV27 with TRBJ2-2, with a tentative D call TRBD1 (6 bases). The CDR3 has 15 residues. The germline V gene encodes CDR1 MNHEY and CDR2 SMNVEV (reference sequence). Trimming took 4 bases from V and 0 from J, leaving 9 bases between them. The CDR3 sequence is CASSSGTSNTGELFF. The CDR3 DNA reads TGTGCCAGCAGTTCGGGGACATCGAACACCGGGGAGCTGTTTTTT.

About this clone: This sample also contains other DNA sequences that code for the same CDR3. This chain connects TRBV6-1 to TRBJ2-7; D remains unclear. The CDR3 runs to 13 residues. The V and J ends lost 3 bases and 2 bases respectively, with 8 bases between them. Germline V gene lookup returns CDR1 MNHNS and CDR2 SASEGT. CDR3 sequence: CASSEGIAYEQYF. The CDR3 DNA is TGTGCCAGCAGTGAGGGCATCGCCTACGAGCAGTACTTC.

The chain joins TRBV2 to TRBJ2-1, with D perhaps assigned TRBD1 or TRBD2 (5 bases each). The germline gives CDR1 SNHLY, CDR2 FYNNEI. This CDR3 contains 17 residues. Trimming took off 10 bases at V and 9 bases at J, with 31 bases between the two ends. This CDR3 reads CATQILPGTNLHFEQFF. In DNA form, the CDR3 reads TGTGCCACCCAGATTCTTCCCGGGACCAACCTACATTTTGAGCAGTTCTTC.

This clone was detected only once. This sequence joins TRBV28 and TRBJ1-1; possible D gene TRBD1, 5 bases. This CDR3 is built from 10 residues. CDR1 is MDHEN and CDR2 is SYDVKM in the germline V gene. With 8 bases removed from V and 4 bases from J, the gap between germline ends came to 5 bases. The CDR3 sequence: CASGTTEAFF. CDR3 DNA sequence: TGTGCCAGCGGGACCACTGAAGCTTTCTTT. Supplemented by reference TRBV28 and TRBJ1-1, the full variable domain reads DVKVTQSSRYLVKRTGEKVFLECVQDMDHENMFWYRQDPGLGLRLIYFSYDVKMKEKGDIPEGYSVSREKKERFSLILESASTNQTSMYLCASGTTEAFFGQGTRLTVV.